This TCR beta chain was documented in a study of cytomegalovirus exposure and HLA in healthy donors. Whole-study findings and limits: The Asian-associated ancestry cluster reportedly had fewer N-insertions than the roughly 670-donor mean in a later analysis. Highly shared variants forming one cluster were likely a sequencing artifact. A classifier reportedly called cytomegalovirus status with high sensitivity and specificity.

At the time of sampling, donors were nominally healthy, though unrecorded immune exposures were likely. Vbeta (60) and Jbeta (13) primers were used in the PCR. Data came from immunoSEQ multiplex PCR; TCRdb stores just in-frame clones and leaves some out. The sample includes 110,000 to 150,000 clones, around 79% of them seen just once. Germline V gene lookup returns CDR1 MNHEY and CDR2 SVGAGI. J lost 4 bases, V lost 7 bases, and 11 bases had no gene match. The length of the CDR3 is 15 residues. In the case of this clone: As yet, its antigen is unknown.

Sequenced input: PBMCs. This receptor was taken from a male donor in good health and CMV-seronegative. V gene TRBV6-5 combines with J gene TRBJ1-1; 8 positions match TRBD1. The CDR3 DNA sequence: TGTGCCAGCACCCGGACAGGGTGGGGGAGCACTGAAGCTTTCTTT. Its protein product is CASTRTGWGSTEAFF.